The clone carrying this T cell receptor (beta chain) was detected many times. Its antigen is unidentified. This sample is drawn from a study of CD8 T cells in ankylosing spondylitis. The study, taken as a whole, reports: Ankylosing spondylitis blood seemed to carry a telltale TCR beta motif made of several highly homologous variants.

Each CDR3 protein is one row after TCRdb ran MiXCR on the 5' RACE reads. The data show fewer than 350,000 distinct CDR3 sequences, roughly 10% seen once. V lost 2 bases and J 4 bases, leaving 9 bases between the germline ends. The CDR3 consists of 14 residues. The receptor was derived from a female donor with ankylosing spondylitis or in good health (not recorded which). V usage is TRBV12-3 or TRBV12-4 and J usage is TRBJ1-5, with D maybe TRBD1 (6 bases). The sample consisted of blood, either unsorted or a sorted T cell fraction (not recorded which). The DNA for the CDR3 is TGTGCCAGCAGTTTATTCCAGGGGAATCAGCCCCAGCATTTT. Residues: CASSLFQGNQPQHF.